This record looks at one TCR beta chain sequence and its context. Its specificity is not known. The data belong to a study of OX40 agonist ivuxolimab in advanced cancers. About the research overall: A mean age of around 60 years, range about 20 to 79, was recorded, and more than 80% were male. Overall study findings and caveats: The antigen specificity of the peripheral T cells (those that were expanded) was not determined. CD4+ and CD8+ blood T cells expanded clonally by week 6 at 0.1 to 3.0 mg/kg. Partial responders at 0.1-3.0 mg/kg showed near-lowest clonal expansion.

Trimming left V 4 bases short and J 10 bases short, with 11 bases between. Germline values: CDR1 MDHEN, CDR2 SYDVKM. This CDR3 contains 13 residues. The method was immunoSEQ multiplex PCR; TCRdb's version includes in-frame clones alone and lacks a portion of them. The sample yields more than 60,000 clones, roughly 91% seen once. The source was CD4+ or CD8+ T cells sorted from blood, collected in a trial of the OX40 agonist ivuxolimab. The source of this sequence is an adult with an advanced solid tumor such as melanoma, head and neck, liver or kidney cancer. This rearrangement joins TRBV28 to TRBJ1-6; D is possibly TRBD1 (5 bases). CDR3 bases: TGTGCCAGCAGTTCGCCAGGGAACTCACCCCTCCACTTT. Its protein is CASSSPGNSPLHF.